These 8 T cell receptor beta chains share one sample of origin, sequenced in a study of blood T cells in healthy people across ages. The use of a sample-barcoded 5' primer and a J-beta primer mix characterized a second PCR of roughly 6 to 11 cycles. TCRdb passed the 5' RACE reads through MiXCR, listing each CDR3 protein once. The sample has about 620,000 distinct CDR3 sequences; under 65% are singletons. Sequenced: blood. These receptors came from a woman aged 80 or over in good health.

Ten or more counts support this clonotype. The V call is TRBV6-5, the J call TRBJ2-6; D may match TRBD1 or TRBD2 (5 bases each). Germline-derived CDR1 and CDR2 are MNHEY and SVGAGI. The CDR3 extends over 18 amino acids. V lost 2 bases to trimming and J lost 0 bases, with 14 bases between them. This CDR3 is CASSYGGPVFSGANVLTF. For the CDR3, the DNA is TGTGCCAGCAGTTACGGGGGACCCGTTTTCTCTGGGGCCAACGTCCTGACTTTC.

V usage is TRBV28 and J usage is TRBJ1-4; 7 bases align to TRBD1. CDR1 and CDR2 from the germline V gene are MDHEN and SYDVKM. The ends lost 6 bases at V and 7 bases at J; junction bases unmatched: 11. The CDR3 has 15 residues. The CDR3 DNA sequence: TGTGCCAGCAGGGGAGATGACAGGGTCAGTGAAAAACTGTTTTTT. It translates to CASRGDDRVSEKLFF. Combining the CDR3 with reference TRBV28 and TRBJ1-4 gives the whole variable domain DVKVTQSSRYLVKRTGEKVFLECVQDMDHENMFWYRQDPGLGLRLIYFSYDVKMKEKGDIPEGYSVSREKKERFSLILESASTNQTSMYLCASRGDDRVSEKLFFGSGTQLSVL.

About this clonotype: A single base separates this from a much larger clone, so it may be a read error. This chain joins TRBV7-9 and TRBJ2-3; D gene ambiguous. Germline values: CDR1 SEHNR, CDR2 FQNEAQ (reference sequence). The CDR3 runs 13 residues. The chain's CDR3 is CASSLVFPDRQYF. In DNA form, the CDR3 reads TGTGCCAGCAGCTTAGTATTTCCAGATAGGCAGTATTTT.

V usage is TRBV2 and J usage is TRBJ1-5; tentative D call: TRBD1 (6 bases). V dropped 6 bases and J dropped 1 base, with 7 bases sitting between them. This CDR3 comprises 13 residues. The germline CDR1 and CDR2 sequences are SNHLY and FYNNEI. The CDR3 spells CASRGQSNQPQHF. The CDR3 DNA follows: TGTGCCAGCAGAGGACAGAGCAATCAGCCCCAGCATTTT.

The chain is built from TRBV28 and TRBJ1-1; D possibly corresponds to TRBD1 (5 bases). The CDR3 sequence is 16 residues long. Trimming removed 0 bases at V and 5 bases at J, with 16 bases between. Germline V CDR1 and CDR2: MDHEN, SYDVKM. CDR3 sequence: CASSLWGDGGTTEAFF. The CDR3 DNA reads as TGTGCCAGCAGTTTATGGGGAGACGGGGGAACGACTGAAGCTTTCTTT.

Turning to this clonotype: Sequence at one end of the junction differs from germline and may be a read error. This rearrangement joins TRBV3-1 to TRBJ2-1; D perhaps matches TRBD2 (6 bases). Germline CDR1 LGHDT, CDR2 YNNKEL (reference sequence). The CDR3 sequence is 17 residues long. The CDR3 protein is CASSLRAEGSSYKEQFF. The DNA for the CDR3 is TGTGCCAGCAGCCTCCGAGCGGAGGGATCGTCCTACAAGGAGCAGTTCTTC.

V usage is TRBV4-1 and J usage is TRBJ1-2; 8 nucleotides agree with TRBD1. V shed 4 bases and J 4 bases; nucleotides not matched to a gene: 11. There are 16 residues in the CDR3. The germline V gene encodes CDR1 MGHRA and CDR2 YSYEKL. The CDR3 nucleotides read TGCGCCAGCAGCCCATCACAGGGGGATAGGGGCTATGGCTACACCTTC. Translation: CASSPSQGDRGYGYTF.

Concerning this clonotype itself: A read error is possible here, since a much larger clone lies one base away. The chain uses TRBV7-9 and TRBJ1-6; the D is unclear. V lost 1 base and J 6 bases, leaving 7 bases between the germline ends. Germline V gene data show CDR1 as SEHNR and CDR2 as FQNEAQ (reference sequence). The CDR3 contains 14 residues. As DNA, the CDR3 is TGTGCCAGCAGCTTAGACAGCTTTAATTCACCCCTCCACTTT. This translates into CASSLDSFNSPLHF.